The sample holds many counts of the clone carrying this T cell receptor (beta chain). The trim removed 6 bases at V and 3 bases at J, leaving 9 bases unmatched. This CDR3 is built from 15 residues. Germline-derived CDR1 and CDR2 are MDHEN and SYDVKM. The sample comes from a study of regulatory T cells in long-lasting Graves disease. Specified time point: newly diagnosed GD, antithyroid drugs for less than 3 months. Making the TCR library involved RNA that had been extracted from PBMCs. The patients included were those that came from an endocrinology department in Xi'an, China. Investigators prepared the TCR beta libraries by applying iRepertoire HTBI primers and Arm-PCR of CDR3 regions. TCRdb re-called the multiplex PCR reads through MiXCR, storing one row per CDR3 protein. The data hold 400,000 to 450,000 distinct CDR3 sequences, with about a sixth observed a single time. The sample also formed part of further work on T cells in Graves' hyperthyroidism and ophthalmopathy.

The chain carries TRBV28 and TRBJ1-2; 8 nucleotides line up with TRBD1. Source: peripheral blood mononuclear cells (PBMCs), taken at new diagnosis, from a patient treated with antithyroid drugs. The TCR was taken from a young woman with Graves disease. The CDR3 region is CASRATGGVDYGYTF. For the CDR3, the DNA is TGTGCCAGCAGGGCCACAGGGGGGGTTGACTATGGCTACACCTTC.